One sample yielded the 30 T cell receptor beta chains listed below, sequenced in a study of shared clonotypes between healthy human individuals. The table came from immunoSEQ multiplex PCR; TCRdb's copy has only in-frame clones and leaves some out. The sample holds about 2.3 million clones; just over 90% are singletons and the top ten take about 0.39%. The source material was naive CD4+ T cells from PBMCs. The subset denotes: CD45RA+ positively selected. The source of these receptors is a young man in good health. Some clones in this sample may be carry-over from other donors' samples.

V usage is TRBV6-5 and J usage is TRBJ2-7, with D uncertain. The CDR3 contains 12 residues. V dropped 6 bases and J dropped 0 bases, with 6 bases sitting between them. Germline V lookup: CDR1 MNHEY, CDR2 SVGAGI. CDR3 DNA sequence: TGTGCCAGCAGACAGTACTCCTACGAGCAGTACTTC. Translated: CASRQYSYEQYF.

The chain has TRBV30 and TRBJ2-1; 9 nucleotides line up with TRBD2. In germline, CDR1 is GTSNPN, CDR2 SVGIG (reference sequence). The CDR3 covers 14 residues. V trimming: 5 bases; J trimming: 6 bases; junction bases outside the gene matches: 8. CDR3 sequence reads: CAWSRGTSSNEQFF. As DNA, the CDR3 is TGTGCCTGGTCCCGGGGGACTAGCAGCAATGAGCAGTTCTTC.

This chain's CDR3 is CASSEVAGWNTGELFF. CDR3 nucleotide sequence: TGTGCCAGCAGTGAAGTGGCAGGCTGGAACACCGGGGAGCTGTTTTTT. The rearrangement links TRBV6-1 to TRBJ2-2; D call uncertain. This CDR3 has 16 residues. Germline V gene data show CDR1 as MNHNS and CDR2 as SASEGT. V dropped 1 base and J dropped 1 base, with 10 bases sitting between them.

This rearrangement joins TRBV6-4 to TRBJ2-1; D uncertain. V lost 0 bases, J lost 6 bases, and 6 bases lay in between. The CDR3 runs 13 residues. Germline V CDR1 and CDR2: MRHNA, SNTAGT. CDR3 bases: TGTGCCAGCAGTGACTCGATCAGCAATGAGCAGTTCTTC. Its protein product is CASSDSISNEQFF.

This chain links TRBV11-2 with TRBJ2-2, with TRBD2 identical over 8 bases. The length of the CDR3 is 17 residues. J gave up 1 base and V 4 bases, and 8 bases lay outside the gene matches. In germline, CDR1 is SGHAT, CDR2 FQNNGV. For the CDR3, the DNA is TGTGCCAGCAGCTCCCTTCAGGGGACTAGGAACACCGGGGAGCTGTTTTTT. This gives the protein CASSSLQGTRNTGELFF.

J is TRBJ2-2 and V is TRBV7-3; D might be TRBD2 (6 bases). The V end lost 7 bases, the J end lost 5 bases, and 17 bases lay between the germline ends. The germline V gene has CDR1 SGHTA and CDR2 FQGTGA. The CDR3 is 15 amino acids. The CDR3 DNA reads as TGTGCCAGCACTAACTCGGGACTCAAGACCGGGGAGCTGTTTTTT. As protein: CASTNSGLKTGELFF.

This chain's CDR3 is CASSLVSRAQETQYF. The CDR3 nucleotides are TGCGCCAGCAGCTTGGTATCGAGGGCCCAAGAGACCCAGTACTTC. The chain carries TRBV5-1 and TRBJ2-5, with D perhaps matching TRBD2 (5 bases). The ends were cut back, 0 bases at V and 1 base at J, with 10 bases in the middle. Germline CDR1 and CDR2: SGHRS and YFSETQ. This CDR3 contains 15 residues.

This clone was counted between two and nine times. The rearrangement links TRBV25-1 to TRBJ1-1; D gene ambiguous. Germline V lookup: CDR1 MGHDK, CDR2 SYGVNS. Trimming pared 5 bases from V and 9 bases from J, leaving 19 bases between. The CDR3 is 14 amino acids. CDR3 nucleotide sequence: TGTGCCAGCAGTCAACAAACCCCCCCTGTGAAAGCTTTCTTT. Translating gives CASSQQTPPVKAFF. Full variable domain (missing parts from reference TRBV25-1 and TRBJ1-1): EADIYQTPRYLVIGTGKKITLECSQTMGHDKMYWYQQDPGMELHLIHYSYGVNSTEKGDLSSESTVSRIRTEHFPLTLESARPSHTSQYLCASSQQTPPVKAFFGQGTRLTVV.

The chain recombines TRBV5-1 with TRBJ2-1; D is perhaps TRBD2 (6 bases). Germline V gives CDR1 SGHRS, CDR2 YFSETQ. Trimming cost V 4 bases and J 4 bases, with 18 bases left between them. This CDR3 is 16 amino acids long. As DNA, the CDR3 is TGCGCCAGCAGCCCCACTCAGGGTAGCGGTTACAATGAGCAGTTCTTC. This codes for CASSPTQGSGYNEQFF.

The gene calls are TRBV18 and TRBJ2-7; 8 bases line up with TRBD2. This CDR3 contains 14 residues. The trim removed 0 bases at V and 3 bases at J, leaving 1 base unmatched. Germline values: CDR1 KGHSH, CDR2 LQKENI. CDR3 DNA sequence: TGTGCCAGCTCACCACCGGGACTAGTCTACGAGCAGTACTTC. Translated: CASSPPGLVYEQYF.

The chain links TRBV27 to TRBJ1-4; D might be TRBD1 (6 bases). V was clipped by 0 bases and J by 10 bases, with 9 bases between them. Per germline, CDR1 MNHEY and CDR2 SMNVEV (reference sequence). The CDR3 has 13 amino acids. The CDR3 nucleotides read TGTGCCAGCAGTTTATCCGGGACACGAAAACTGTTTTTT. Amino acids: CASSLSGTRKLFF.

V and J are TRBV27 and TRBJ1-2; D unclear. The V end was cut by 6 bases, the J end by 0 bases, with 23 bases between. Per the germline V gene, CDR1 is MNHEY and CDR2 is SMNVEV (reference sequence). This CDR3 contains 18 residues. The CDR3 sequence: CASSPFFELLQANYGYTF. CDR3 bases: TGTGCCAGCAGCCCCTTTTTCGAGCTACTACAAGCTAACTATGGCTACACCTTC.

The chain is built from TRBV5-6 and TRBJ2-7, with 10 positions matching TRBD2. After removal of 1 base from V and 2 bases from J, the junction contained 6 bases not matched to a gene. CDR1 is SGHDT, CDR2 YYEEEE, per germline. This CDR3 spans 16 amino acids. CDR3 DNA: TGTGCCAGCAGCTTGTTCTGGACTAGCGGCGCCTACGAGCAGTACTTC. Translated, it gives CASSLFWTSGAYEQYF.

This clone showed up just a few times. The J gene is TRBJ1-3, the V gene TRBV7-6; D not resolved. Trimming took off 0 bases at V and 3 bases at J, with 6 bases between the two ends. Germline lookup yields CDR1 SGHVS and CDR2 FNYEAQ. CDR3 length equals 14 residues. The CDR3 bases are TGTGCCAGCAGCTTAGCAGAGAGTGGAAACACCATATATTTT. Protein: CASSLAESGNTIYF.

This chain uses TRBV28 with TRBJ1-5, with D possibly matching TRBD1 (6 bases). The germline V and J ends were trimmed by 6 bases and 7 bases, with 13 bases remaining between them. CDR3 length: 13 residues. CDR1 and CDR2 (germline): MDHEN, SYDVKM. The DNA of the CDR3 is TGTGCCAGCAGCTCACCAGGGGTGCAGCCCCAGCATTTT. Its translation: CASSSPGVQPQHF.

The V and J genes are TRBV28 and TRBJ2-3; D is perhaps TRBD1 or TRBD2 (5 bases each). Trimming took off 7 bases at V and 1 base at J, with 12 bases between the two ends. The CDR3 contains 14 residues. CDR1 and CDR2 (germline): MDHEN, SYDVKM. This CDR3 reads CASIGWDRTDTQYF. CDR3 DNA: TGTGCCAGCATTGGCTGGGACCGCACAGATACGCAGTATTTT.

The genes are TRBV28 and TRBJ1-2; D unclear. Germline lookup yields CDR1 MDHEN and CDR2 SYDVKM. The CDR3 sequence is 12 residues long. Trimming removed 2 bases from V and 6 bases from J, with 7 bases in between. This chain's CDR3 is CASSLGADGYTF. The CDR3 DNA reads TGTGCCAGCAGTTTAGGTGCGGATGGCTACACCTTC.

This clone was observed a handful of times. The CDR3 DNA is TGTGCCAGCACGCGGGGAGGAGTTGGAGAGACCCAGTACTTC. Its protein is CASTRGGVGETQYF. J is TRBJ2-5 and V is TRBV11-1, with a possible D match to TRBD2 (6 bases). The CDR3 extends over 14 amino acids. Germline CDR1 is SGHAT and CDR2 is FQDESV (reference sequence). Trimming took 7 bases from V and 4 from J, leaving 16 bases between them. Combining the CDR3 with reference TRBV11-1 and TRBJ2-5 gives the whole variable domain EAEVAQSPRYKITEKSQAVAFWCDPISGHATLYWYRQILGQGPELLVQFQDESVVDDSQLPKDRFSAERLKGVDSTLKIQPAELGDSAMYLCASTRGGVGETQYFGPGTRLLVL.

The rearrangement uses TRBV19 and TRBJ2-7; 11 bases fit TRBD2. Germline V gene data show CDR1 as LNHDA and CDR2 as SQIVND (reference sequence). CDR3 length: 10 residues. Losses at the gene ends were 10 bases for V and 13 bases for J; bases not matched to a gene: 6. CDR3 region: CAKQTSGIYF. The CDR3 coding sequence is TGTGCCAAGCAGACTAGCGGGATATACTTC.

This chain uses TRBV5-6 with TRBJ2-1; 7 bases align to TRBD2. Per germline, CDR1 SGHDT and CDR2 YYEEEE. Trimming at V came to 5 bases and at J to 6 bases, leaving 14 bases not matched to a gene. This CDR3 contains 16 residues. CDR3 region: CASRGRTRALGNEQFF. The CDR3 nucleotides are TGTGCCAGCAGGGGACGGACTAGGGCGTTAGGCAATGAGCAGTTCTTC.

The chain links TRBV10-3 to TRBJ1-3; D gene ambiguous. Germline V gene data show CDR1 as ENHRY and CDR2 as SYGVKD. Trimming took 4 bases from V and 6 from J, leaving 4 bases between them. This CDR3 has 11 residues. The CDR3 here is CAISVENTIYF. The CDR3 DNA is TGTGCCATCAGTGTGGAAAACACCATATATTTT.

The genes are TRBV30 and TRBJ2-1, with 16 bases fitting TRBD2. V lost 2 bases, J lost 8 bases, and 9 bases stayed unmatched. Per germline, CDR1 GTSNPN and CDR2 SVGIG (reference sequence). The CDR3 is 17 residues long. The CDR3 DNA sequence: TGTGCCTGGAGTTCTGGGACTAGCGGGAGGGCCAAGGATGAGCAGTTCTTC. It translates to CAWSSGTSGRAKDEQFF. The whole variable domain, filled in from reference TRBV30 and TRBJ2-1, reads SQTIHQWPATLVQPVGSPLSLECTVEGTSNPNLYWYRQAAGRGLQLLFYSVGIGQISSEVPQNLSASRPQDRQFILSSKKLLLSDSGFYLCAWSSGTSGRAKDEQFFGPGTRLTVL.

This chain joins TRBV5-1 and TRBJ2-1, with D perhaps TRBD1 or TRBD2 (5 bases each). V was shortened by 2 bases and J by 9 bases, with 15 bases between the two germline ends. CDR3 length: 14 residues. Germline CDR1 reads SGHRS; CDR2 reads YFSETQ. The CDR3, as DNA: TGCGCCAGCAGCTTCCAGTCCCGGGACGGTGAGCAGTTCTTC. Encoded protein: CASSFQSRDGEQFF.

This chain uses TRBV28 with TRBJ2-7; tentative D call: TRBD2 (7 bases). The germline V and J ends were trimmed by 5 bases and 5 bases, with 16 bases remaining between them. Germline CDR1 and CDR2: MDHEN and SYDVKM. CDR3 length equals 14 residues. CDR3 sequence reads: CASSEGGSFDEQYF. Written as DNA, the CDR3 is TGTGCCAGCAGTGAGGGGGGGAGCTTCGACGAGCAGTACTTC.

V gene TRBV7-3 combines with J gene TRBJ2-1; 7 bases agree with TRBD2. The CDR3 covers 16 residues. V was clipped by 1 base and J by 5 bases; unmatched bases: 8. Germline CDR1 reads SGHTA; CDR2 reads FQGTGA. In DNA, the CDR3 is TGTGCCAGCAGCTTAAATTCAGCGGGACTGAACAATGAGCAGTTCTTC. Residues: CASSLNSAGLNNEQFF.

About this clone itself: Distinct nucleotide sequences in the sample also encode this CDR3. The rearrangement uses TRBV5-1 and TRBJ2-5, with unresolved D. Per germline, CDR1 SGHRS and CDR2 YFSETQ. Trimming removed 0 bases from V and 5 bases from J, with 11 bases in between. The CDR3 runs to 14 residues. The CDR3 region is CASSLGTPGETQYF. Here the CDR3 DNA reads TGCGCCAGCAGCTTGGGGACCCCTGGGGAGACCCAGTACTTC.

Only one count was recorded for this clone. V usage is TRBV28 and J usage is TRBJ2-6; the D is unclear. V was pared by 2 bases and J by 0 bases, with 8 bases between. This CDR3 spans 16 amino acids. CDR1 is MDHEN, CDR2 SYDVKM, per germline. CDR3 DNA: TGTGCCAGCAGTTTAAAGCCCAACTCTGGGGCCAACGTCCTGACTTTC. Its translation: CASSLKPNSGANVLTF.

The rearrangement joins TRBV27 to TRBJ2-2, with D perhaps TRBD1 (6 bases). V lost 0 bases to trimming and J lost 5 bases, with 13 bases between them. CDR1 is MNHEY, CDR2 SMNVEV, per germline (reference sequence). The length of the CDR3 is 16 residues. Here the CDR3 DNA reads TGTGCCAGCAGTTTATCCCGCCGTGGACAGACCGGGGAGCTGTTTTTT. Protein: CASSLSRRGQTGELFF.

Remarks on this clone: Other DNA variants within this sample encode the same CDR3. The chain uses TRBV5-4 and TRBJ2-3, with D possibly being TRBD1 (5 bases). Trimming took off 1 base at V and 4 bases at J, with 7 bases between the two ends. Germline values: CDR1 SGHNT, CDR2 YYREEE (reference sequence). The CDR3 length is 13 residues. The chain's CDR3 is CASSLQGSDTQYF. The CDR3 coding sequence is TGTGCCAGCAGCTTGCAGGGATCAGATACGCAGTATTTT.

V and J are TRBV13 and TRBJ2-7; tentative D call: TRBD2 (6 bases). Trimming stripped 2 bases from V and 0 bases from J, with 14 bases between. This CDR3 contains 16 residues. Germline-derived CDR1 and CDR2 are PRHDT and FYEKMQ (reference sequence). The CDR3 nucleotides are TGTGCCAGCAGCTTAAGGAGGGACTTGAGCTCCTACGAGCAGTACTTC. Amino acids: CASSLRRDLSSYEQYF.